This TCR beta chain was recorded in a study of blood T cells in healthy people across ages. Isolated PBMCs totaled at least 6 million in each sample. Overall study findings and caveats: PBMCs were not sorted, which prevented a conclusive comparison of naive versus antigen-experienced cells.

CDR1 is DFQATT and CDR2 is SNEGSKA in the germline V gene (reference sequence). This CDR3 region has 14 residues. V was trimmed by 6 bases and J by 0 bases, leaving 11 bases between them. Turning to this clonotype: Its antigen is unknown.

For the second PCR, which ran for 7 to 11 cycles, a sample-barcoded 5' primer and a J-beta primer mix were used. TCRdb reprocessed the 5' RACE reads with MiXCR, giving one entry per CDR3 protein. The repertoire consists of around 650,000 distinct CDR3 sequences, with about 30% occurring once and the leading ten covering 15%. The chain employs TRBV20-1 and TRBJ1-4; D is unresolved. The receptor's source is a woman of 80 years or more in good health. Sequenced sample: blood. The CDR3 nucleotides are TGCAGTGCGCCATCTACCGCAACTAATGAAAAACTGTTTTTT. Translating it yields CSAPSTATNEKLFF.